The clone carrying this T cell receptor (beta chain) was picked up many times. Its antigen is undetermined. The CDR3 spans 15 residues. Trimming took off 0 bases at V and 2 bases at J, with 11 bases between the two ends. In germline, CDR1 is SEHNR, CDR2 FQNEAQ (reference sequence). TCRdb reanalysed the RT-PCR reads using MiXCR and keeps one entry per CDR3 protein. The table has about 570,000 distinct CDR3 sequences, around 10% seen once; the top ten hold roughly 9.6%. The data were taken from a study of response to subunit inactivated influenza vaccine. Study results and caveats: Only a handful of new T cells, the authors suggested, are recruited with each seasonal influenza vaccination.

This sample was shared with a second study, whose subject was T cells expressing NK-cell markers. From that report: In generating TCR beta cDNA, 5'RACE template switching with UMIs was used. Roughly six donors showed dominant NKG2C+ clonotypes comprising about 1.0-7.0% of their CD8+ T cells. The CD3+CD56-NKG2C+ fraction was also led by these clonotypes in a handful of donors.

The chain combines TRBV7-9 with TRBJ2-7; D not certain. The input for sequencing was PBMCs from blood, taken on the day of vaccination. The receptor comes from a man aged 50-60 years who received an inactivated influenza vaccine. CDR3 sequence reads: CASSLAETDTYEQYF. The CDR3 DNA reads TGTGCCAGCAGCTTAGCCGAGACGGATACCTACGAGCAGTACTTC.